A selection of T cell receptor beta chains follows, all from one sample in a study of read filtering for tumor transcriptome and immune sequencing. TCRdb re-analysed the reads in MiXCR, keeping a single row per CDR3 protein. Counted here are roughly 67,000 distinct CDR3 sequences, approximately 18% occurring once; the ten biggest clones make up roughly 10%. The sample taken for sequencing was a population of CD138-negative cells sorted from bone marrow. These TCRs come from a donor at least 40 years old with multiple myeloma. The CDR3 runs from the conserved cysteine through the conserved F or W. D genes are given only for firm matches. Clone size is shown for a subset of rows, as once, few, many or a class of expanded clone.

NA,TRBJ1-5,many,TRBV25-1,TGTGCCAGCAGTGTGGGGACCAATCAGCCCCAGCATTTT,CASSVGTNQPQHF
TRBD1,TRBJ1-1,many,TRBV29-1,TGCAGCGTGCGACAGGGAGGGGGCACTGAAGCTTTCTTT,CSVRQGGGTEAFF
NA,TRBJ2-3,many,TRBV5-1,TGCGCCAGCAGCTCCGGGGATACGCAGTATTTT,CASSSGDTQYF
NA,TRBJ1-1,many,TRBV11-2,TGTGCCAGCAGCTTTGGGCCAGAGGCTTTCTTT,CASSFGPEAFF
NA,TRBJ2-7,few,TRBV20-1,TGCAGTGCTAGAGCTTGGGCAGGGCTCTCCTACGAGCAGTACTTC,CSARAWAGLSYEQYF
TRBD1,TRBJ1-3,few,TRBV20-1,TGCAGTGCCCGGACAGGGGATGGAAACACCATATATTTT,CSARTGDGNTIYF
NA,TRBJ1-1,many,TRBV19,TGTGCCAGTAGCGCCGATTGGGGGCTTGGGGCGAACACTGAAGCTTTCTTT,CASSADWGLGANTEAFF
NA,TRBJ2-3,many,TRBV19,TGTGCCAGACATGGGCGGGGCAGGGTATGGACAGATACGCAGTATTTT,CARHGRGRVWTDTQYF
NA,TRBJ2-7,many,TRBV20-1,TGCAGTGCTAGATATCGGGCAGACGAGCAGTACTTC,CSARYRADEQYF
NA,TRBJ2-5,many,TRBV27,TGTGCCAGCAGTCTTGCGGGACTAGAGACCCAGTACTTC,CASSLAGLETQYF
NA,TRBJ1-3,many,TRBV7-8,TGTGCCAGCAGCTTAGTGGGGTCCCAGAGCTCTGGAAACACCATATATTTT,CASSLVGSQSSGNTIYF
TRBD2,TRBJ2-7,NA,TRBV20-1,TGCAGTGCCAAGGGACTAGCGGGAACCTACGAGCAGTACTTC,CSAKGLAGTYEQYF
NA,TRBJ2-2,many,TRBV6-1,TGTGCCAGCAGTGAAATCGGCACCGGGGAGCTGTTTTTT,CASSEIGTGELFF
TRBD2,TRBJ2-5,many,TRBV20-1,TGCAGTGCTCGGACTAGCGGGGGTTACGCAAGAGAGACCCAGTACTTC,CSARTSGGYARETQYF
TRBD1,TRBJ2-1,many,TRBV2,TGTGCCAGCAGTTGGGACAGTAGTATTGAGCAGTTCTTC,CASSWDSSIEQFF
NA,TRBJ2-2,many,TRBV5-1,TGCGCCAGCAGCTTCGACAGAAAGAACACCGGGGAGCTGTTTTTT,CASSFDRKNTGELFF
TRBD1,TRBJ2-3,many,TRBV20-1,TGCAGTGCTAGACGGGGACAGGACACAGATACGCAGTATTTT,CSARRGQDTDTQYF
NA,TRBJ2-7,many,TRBV29-1,TGCAGCGTCTCGTCCGGGACATTGCCAGGCTACGAGCAGTACTTC,CSVSSGTLPGYEQYF
NA,TRBJ1-5,NA,TRBV2,TGTGCCAGCAGTGTTGGGGTCGGTCAGCCCCAGCATTTT,CASSVGVGQPQHF
NA,TRBJ1-5,few,TRBV6-1,TGTGCCAGCAGTGAAGCGCTTTTAGGGGCCCAGCATTTT,CASSEALLGAQHF
NA,TRBJ2-1,many,TRBV20-1,TGCAGTGCTAGAGCTAGGAAACTCTACAATGAGCAGTTCTTC,CSARARKLYNEQFF
TRBD1,TRBJ2-3,many,TRBV6-5,TGTGCCAGCAGTTACCGGACAGGGGGCAGCGCAGATACGCAGTATTTT,CASSYRTGGSADTQYF